Below, 26 T cell receptor beta chains from the same sample are listed, as sequenced in a study of spatial heterogeneity in lung cancer. Via MiXCR, TCRdb re-called the 5' RACE reads, giving one row per CDR3 protein. The table records some 120,000 distinct CDR3 sequences, 12% of them present only once. The time point here: blood at routine non-recurrence follow-up after resection. Material for sequencing was whole RNA from tumor, nontumor lung or frozen PBMC, left unsorted. The sample here was PBMCs, taken at follow-up. All receptors derive from a male donor with early-stage non-small cell lung cancer.

This clonotype was counted only a few times. The chain links TRBV12-3 or TRBV12-4 to TRBJ1-5; 8 bases match TRBD1. V shed 6 bases, J shed 0 bases, and the junction held 4 bases outside the gene matches. The CDR3 contains 15 residues. CDR3 DNA sequence: TGTGCCAGCAGGACAGGGGACCTTAGCAATCAGCCCCAGCATTTT. Its translation: CASRTGDLSNQPQHF.

The CDR3 DNA follows: TGTGCCAGCAGTCTCCTCGGAGGTGAGCAGTTCTTC. Translated: CASSLLGGEQFF. The chain carries TRBV28 and TRBJ2-1, with D possibly being TRBD2 (5 bases). V lost 5 bases to trimming and J lost 9 bases, with 11 bases between them. Germline CDR1 MDHEN, CDR2 SYDVKM. This CDR3 is 12 amino acids long.

The rearrangement links TRBV5-6 to TRBJ1-6; the match to TRBD1 covers 11 bases. Germline-derived CDR1 and CDR2 are SGHDT and YYEEEE. J lost 11 bases, V lost 4 bases, and 11 bases had no gene match. CDR3 length equals 16 residues. The CDR3 DNA sequence: TGTGCCAGCAGCCCAACCCCGGGACAGGGGGTAACACCCCTCCACTTT. Translating it yields CASSPTPGQGVTPLHF.

In DNA, the CDR3 is TGCGCCAGCAGCTTGAACAGGGGGATCGAGACCCAGTACTTC. It codes for CASSLNRGIETQYF. The chain has TRBV5-1 and TRBJ2-5; 8 nucleotides line up with TRBD1. With V trimmed by 1 base and J by 5 bases, 4 bases remained unmatched. This CDR3 region has 14 residues. The germline V gene has CDR1 SGHRS and CDR2 YFSETQ.

Many counts were recorded for this clonotype. The CDR3 DNA follows: TGTGCCAGCAGCTTGTCCGGGACACTAACTGAAGCTTTCTTT. Its protein product is CASSLSGTLTEAFF. The J gene is TRBJ1-1, the V gene TRBV7-9; D possibly corresponds to TRBD1 (6 bases). The CDR3 contains 14 residues. Germline V CDR1 and CDR2: SEHNR, FQNEAQ (reference sequence). V shed 3 bases and J shed 5 bases, with 13 bases lying between them.

The gene calls are TRBV2 and TRBJ1-2; D not resolved. CDR3 size: 13 residues. CDR1 is SNHLY, CDR2 FYNNEI, per germline. The V end was cut by 3 bases, the J end by 4 bases, with 9 bases between. CDR3 residues: CASSELVSYGYTF. CDR3 DNA sequence: TGTGCCAGCAGTGAGCTGGTTTCCTATGGCTACACCTTC.

The rearrangement uses TRBV6-1 and TRBJ1-5, with D tentatively TRBD1 (5 bases). The germline V gene has CDR1 MNHNS and CDR2 SASEGT. The CDR3 sequence is 17 residues long. V was shortened by 3 bases and J by 0 bases, with 15 bases between the two germline ends. In DNA form, the CDR3 reads TGTGCCAGCAGTGAGGGACTGCCCTTTTATAGCAATCAGCCCCAGCATTTT. Amino acid sequence: CASSEGLPFYSNQPQHF.

This clonotype was counted between two and nine times. The chain couples TRBV10-1 to TRBJ2-2; 10 bases line up with TRBD2. CDR3 length: 18 amino acids. With 2 bases clipped from V and 4 bases from J, the junction kept 10 bases outside the gene matches. Germline assignment: CDR1 WNHNN and CDR2 SYGVQD (reference sequence). DNA of the CDR3: TGCGCCAGCAGTGAGGAGCCAGCGGGGGGGCCCGGCACCGGGGAGCTGTTTTTT. This translates into CASSEEPAGGPGTGELFF.

At least ten counts were recorded for this clonotype. The genes are TRBV11-2 and TRBJ2-7; D call uncertain. In germline, CDR1 is SGHAT, CDR2 FQNNGV. Trimming removed 5 bases from V and 1 base from J, with 3 bases in between. The CDR3 is 11 amino acids. CDR3 region: CASSVSYEQYF. DNA of the CDR3: TGTGCCAGCAGCGTGTCCTACGAGCAGTACTTC.

At least ten counts were recorded for this clonotype. The chain recombines TRBV28 with TRBJ1-1, with 7 positions matching TRBD1. J gave up 8 bases and V 6 bases, and 6 bases lay outside the gene matches. The germline V gene encodes CDR1 MDHEN and CDR2 SYDVKM. CDR3 length equals 12 residues. CDR3 residues: CASRQGVREAFF. CDR3 coding DNA: TGTGCCAGCAGGCAGGGGGTCCGCGAAGCTTTCTTT.

The rearrangement links TRBV7-2 to TRBJ1-1, with no clear D. Looked up from germline, CDR1 is SGHTA and CDR2 is FQGNSA. The V end lost 0 bases, the J end lost 5 bases, and 10 bases lay between the germline ends. The CDR3 is made up of 14 amino acids. CDR3 coding DNA: TGTGCCAGCAGCTTAGCGGGCAGGCCGACTGAAGCTTTCTTT. As protein: CASSLAGRPTEAFF.

This clonotype was seen a handful of times. The V call is TRBV4-3, the J call TRBJ1-6, with a weak D call TRBD1 (5 bases). V was pared by 0 bases and J by 7 bases, with 13 bases between. The CDR3 spans 16 residues. Looked up from germline, CDR1 is LGHNA and CDR2 is YSLEER. The CDR3 here is CASSQEARGRNSPLHF. CDR3 coding DNA: TGCGCCAGCAGCCAAGAGGCAAGGGGTAGAAATTCACCCCTCCACTTT.

The sample holds many counts of this clonotype. The V gene is TRBV4-1, the J gene TRBJ1-5; no clear D. Trimming removed 3 bases from V and 4 bases from J, with 7 bases in between. This CDR3 is 13 amino acids long. Germline V gene lookup returns CDR1 MGHRA and CDR2 YSYEKL. The chain's CDR3 is CASSHDKNQPQHF. The CDR3 bases are TGCGCCAGCAGCCACGACAAGAATCAGCCCCAGCATTTT.

This clonotype has at least ten counts. The chain uses TRBV2 and TRBJ1-5; perhaps TRBD1 as D (5 bases). Deletions cut 1 base from V and 2 bases from J, with 15 bases between. Germline lookup yields CDR1 SNHLY and CDR2 FYNNEI. The CDR3 is made up of 17 amino acids. The CDR3 DNA sequence: TGTGCCAGCAGTGAAGGAGCTTGGCAGGGAGGCAATCAGCCCCAGCATTTT. It encodes CASSEGAWQGGNQPQHF.

This chain joins TRBV6-2 or TRBV6-3 and TRBJ1-5; no firm D call. The CDR3 sequence is 15 residues long. V was cut by 6 bases and J by 2 bases, with 14 bases left in between. CDR1 and CDR2 from the germline V gene are MNHEY and SVGEGT. The CDR3 loop reads CASSRPFRGNQPQHF. In DNA, the CDR3 is TGTGCCAGCAGCCGGCCCTTTAGGGGCAATCAGCCCCAGCATTTT.

Comments on this clonotype: Because it lacks the conserved phenylalanine or tryptophan at the end, this CDR3 is likely a read error. This chain links TRBV2 with TRBJ2-7; D is ambiguous. The germline V gene has CDR1 SNHLY and CDR2 FYNNEI. This CDR3 is 10 amino acids long. The V end lost 2 bases, the J end lost 6 bases, and 2 bases lay between the germline ends. In DNA form, the CDR3 reads TGTGCCAGCAGTGAATCCGAGCAGTACTGC. It translates to CASSESEQYC.

The chain uses TRBV3-1 and TRBJ2-7, with TRBD1 matching 7 bases. After removal of 4 bases from V and 0 bases from J, the junction contained 3 bases not matched to a gene. CDR3 length: 14 amino acids. CDR1 is LGHDT, CDR2 YNNKEL, per germline (reference sequence). In DNA form, the CDR3 reads TGTGCCAGCAGCCGCCGGGACAGCTCCTACGAGCAGTACTTC. Protein: CASSRRDSSYEQYF.

This clonotype was counted only a few times. The chain joins TRBV11-3 to TRBJ1-2; D is uncertain. This CDR3 is built from 14 residues. V lost 4 bases and J 6 bases, leaving 15 bases between the germline ends. Germline V gene lookup returns CDR1 SGHNT and CDR2 YENEEA. CDR3 protein: CASSSYSRADGYTF. The CDR3, as DNA: TGTGCCAGCAGCTCGTACTCGCGGGCAGATGGCTACACCTTC.

This clonotype has ten or more counts. CDR3 coding DNA: TGTGCCAGCAGCTCTAGACCCAGGGGGGCAGACACAGATACGCAGTATTTT. Protein: CASSSRPRGADTDTQYF. The chain has TRBV7-2 and TRBJ2-3; a possible D gene is TRBD1 (7 bases). Germline lookup yields CDR1 SGHTA and CDR2 FQGNSA. The V and J ends lost 4 bases and 2 bases respectively, with 19 bases between them. This CDR3 comprises 17 residues. The variable domain in full, completed from reference TRBV7-2 and TRBJ2-3, reads GAGVSQSPSNKVTEKGKDVELRCDPISGHTALYWYRQSLGQGLEFLIYFQGNSAPDKSGLPSDRFSAERTGGSVSTLTIQRTQQEDSAVYLCASSSRPRGADTDTQYFGPGTRLTVL.

In this sample, this clonotype turned up many times. V is TRBV18 and J is TRBJ2-5; D is unclear. Germline values: CDR1 KGHSH, CDR2 LQKENI. The CDR3 is 14 amino acids. Trimming removed 0 bases at V and 2 bases at J, with 7 bases between. The CDR3 sequence is CASSPPNPQETQYF. CDR3 DNA: TGTGCCAGCTCACCACCGAACCCACAAGAGACCCAGTACTTC. Full variable domain (missing parts from reference TRBV18 and TRBJ2-5): NAGVMQNPRHLVRRRGQEARLRCSPMKGHSHVYWYRQLPEEGLKFMVYLQKENIIDESGMPKERFSAEFPKEGPSILRIQQVVRGDSAAYFCASSPPNPQETQYFGPGTRLLVL.

The chain combines TRBV10-3 with TRBJ1-5, with D hard to call. Germline V gives CDR1 ENHRY, CDR2 SYGVKD. V gave up 3 bases and J gave up 5 bases, with 14 bases separating them. This CDR3 has 15 residues. The CDR3 coding sequence is TGTGCCATCAGTGAATTCGGGTCGATTGATCAGCCCCAGCATTTT. It codes for CAISEFGSIDQPQHF.

This clonotype has a handful of counts. The chain recombines TRBV10-3 with TRBJ2-1; weak D call: TRBD2 (6 bases). Germline values: CDR1 ENHRY, CDR2 SYGVKD. The CDR3 runs 14 residues. V was trimmed by 4 bases and J by 8 bases, leaving 15 bases between them. CDR3 region: CAISGVSGVYEQFF. The DNA of the CDR3 is TGTGCCATCAGTGGGGTCTCGGGGGTTTATGAGCAGTTCTTC.

This rearrangement joins TRBV29-1 to TRBJ2-7; the D is unclear. Germline V CDR1 and CDR2: SQVTM, ANQGSEA. The V gene lost 4 bases and the J gene lost 1 base, with 8 bases spanning the gap. This CDR3 is built from 12 residues. Here the CDR3 reads CSVGALSYEQYF. The CDR3 DNA reads as TGCAGCGTTGGGGCGCTGTCCTACGAGCAGTACTTC.

This clonotype appeared many times. J is TRBJ1-5 and V is TRBV4-1; 8 bases map to TRBD1. The germline gives CDR1 MGHRA, CDR2 YSYEKL. The ends lost 0 bases at V and 6 bases at J; junction bases unmatched: 7. The CDR3 sequence is 16 residues long. The CDR3 DNA sequence: TGCGCCAGCAGCCAAGAAGGGCAGGGGGCGATTCAGCCCCAGCATTTT. It yields the protein CASSQEGQGAIQPQHF.

As for this clonotype: A much larger clone sits a single nucleotide away, making a read error possible. The genes are TRBV4-3 and TRBJ2-1, with 9 bases matching TRBD2. The CDR3 runs 14 residues. From germline, CDR1 is LGHNA and CDR2 YSLEER. The CDR3 DNA follows: TGCTCCAGCAGCCTTAGCGGGGGTTACAATGAGCAGTTCTTC. Its protein product is CSSSLSGGYNEQFF.

This clonotype was found a few times. The chain combines TRBV18 with TRBJ2-1, with TRBD2 as a possible D gene (7 bases). Per the germline V gene, CDR1 is KGHSH and CDR2 is LQKENI. This CDR3 contains 12 residues. Trimming cost V 3 bases and J 9 bases, with 9 bases left between them. The CDR3 spells CASSPAGAEQFF. The DNA of the CDR3 is TGTGCCAGCTCACCGGCGGGGGCTGAGCAGTTCTTC. The entire variable domain, with the rest obtained from reference TRBV18 and TRBJ2-1, is as follows: NAGVMQNPRHLVRRRGQEARLRCSPMKGHSHVYWYRQLPEEGLKFMVYLQKENIIDESGMPKERFSAEFPKEGPSILRIQQVVRGDSAAYFCASSPAGAEQFFGPGTRLTVL.